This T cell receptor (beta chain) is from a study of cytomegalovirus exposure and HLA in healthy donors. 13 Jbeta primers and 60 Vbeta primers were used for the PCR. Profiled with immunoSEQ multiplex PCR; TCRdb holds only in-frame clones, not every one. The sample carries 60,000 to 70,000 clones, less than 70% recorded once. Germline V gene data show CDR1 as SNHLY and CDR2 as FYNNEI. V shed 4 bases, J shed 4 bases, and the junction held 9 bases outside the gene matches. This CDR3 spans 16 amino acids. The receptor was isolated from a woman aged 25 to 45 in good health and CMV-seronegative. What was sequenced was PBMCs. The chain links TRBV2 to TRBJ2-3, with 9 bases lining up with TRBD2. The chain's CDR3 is CASSGAGGPLADTQYF. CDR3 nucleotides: TGTGCCAGCAGTGGTGCGGGGGGGCCCCTCGCAGATACGCAGTATTTT. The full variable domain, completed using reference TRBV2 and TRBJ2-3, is EPEVTQTPSHQVTQMGQEVILRCVPISNHLYFYWYRQILGQKVEFLVSFYNNEISEKSEIFDDQFSVERPDGSNFTLKIRSTKLEDSAMYFCASSGAGGPLADTQYFGPGTRLTVL.